Presented here are 16 T cell receptor beta chains from one specimen sequenced in a study of shared clonotypes between healthy human individuals (dated by TCRdb to the early 2020s). Library generation was performed with the immunoSEQ multiplex PCR assay. As stored in TCRdb, this immuneACCESS dataset retains in-frame rearrangements with V and J assigned. A fraction of the clones does not appear; measured against another copy, unresolved V genes explain less than half of the discrepancy, and the remainder lacks a known reason. Across this sample there are fewer than 1.6 million clones, with less than 99% seen only once. In total, the top ten clones hold around 0.38% of the sample. The sequenced sample was naive CD4+ T cells sorted from blood. Taken with the paper, the label for cell subset or site translates to: CD45RA+ positively selected. The receptors here all came from a man aged 30-40 years in good health.

The chain carries TRBV30 and TRBJ2-7; no firm D call. There are 15 residues in the CDR3. Germline V gene lookup returns CDR1 GTSNPN and CDR2 SVGIG (reference sequence). Trimming removed 0 bases at V and 3 bases at J, with 15 bases between. CDR3 nucleotides: TGTGCCTGGAGTGTCCCCTACCGGAGCATCTACGAGCAGTACTTC. Protein: CAWSVPYRSIYEQYF. Supplemented by reference TRBV30 and TRBJ2-7, the full variable domain reads SQTIHQWPATLVQPVGSPLSLECTVEGTSNPNLYWYRQAAGRGLQLLFYSVGIGQISSEVPQNLSASRPQDRQFILSSKKLLLSDSGFYLCAWSVPYRSIYEQYFGPGTRLTVT.

The chain couples TRBV19 to TRBJ2-2, with a possible D match to TRBD1 (5 bases). Trimming cost V 4 bases and J 6 bases, with 12 bases left between them. The CDR3 runs to 14 residues. The V gene's germline CDR1 is LNHDA and CDR2 SQIVND (reference sequence). CDR3 nucleotides: TGTGCCAGTAGTACTATTCTAGGGGCCGGGGAGCTGTTTTTT. It encodes CASSTILGAGELFF.

The rearrangement links TRBV12-5 to TRBJ2-5, with 7 bases that match TRBD2. Germline V lookup: CDR1 LGHNT, CDR2 FRNRAP. The CDR3 spans 13 residues. V was clipped by 5 bases and J by 7 bases; unmatched bases: 7. In nucleotides, the CDR3 is TGTGCTAGTGGTGGAAGCGGGACTGTGACCCAGTACTTC. Amino acid sequence: CASGGSGTVTQYF. The variable domain in full, with the rest retrieved from reference TRBV12-5 and TRBJ2-5, is DARVTQTPRHKVTEMGQEVTMRCQPILGHNTVFWYRQTMMQGLELLAYFRNRAPLDDSGMPKDRFSAEMPDATLATLKIQPSEPRDSAVYFCASGGSGTVTQYFGPGTRLLVL.

V usage is TRBV5-1 and J usage is TRBJ2-1, with TRBD2 identical over 12 bases. This CDR3 has 16 amino acids. Germline CDR1 is SGHRS and CDR2 is YFSETQ. The V gene end was trimmed by 5 bases and the J gene end by 7 bases; junction bases not matched to a gene: 10. The CDR3 is CASSYLGLAGNNEQFF. The CDR3 DNA reads TGCGCCAGCAGTTATCTCGGACTAGCGGGAAATAATGAGCAGTTCTTC.

The chain joins TRBV9 to TRBJ1-3; TRBD1 matches 9 bases. The germline CDR1 and CDR2 sequences are SGDLS and YYNGEE. The CDR3 covers 18 residues. J lost 2 bases, V lost 3 bases, and 12 bases had no gene match. CDR3 region: CASSEGSGTGFAGNTIYF. The CDR3 DNA sequence: TGTGCCAGCAGCGAAGGATCCGGGACAGGGTTCGCTGGAAACACCATATATTTT. The complete variable domain, with remaining parts taken from reference TRBV9 and TRBJ1-3, reads DSGVTQTPKHLITATGQRVTLRCSPRSGDLSVYWYQQSLDQGLQFLIQYYNGEERAKGNILERFSAQQFPDLHSELNLSSLELGDSALYFCASSEGSGTGFAGNTIYFGEGSWLTVV.

The gene calls are TRBV5-1 and TRBJ2-2, with a possible D match to TRBD2 (5 bases). This CDR3 region has 13 residues. The germline gives CDR1 SGHRS, CDR2 YFSETQ. The V gene lost 6 bases and the J gene lost 5 bases, with 11 bases spanning the gap. The CDR3 sequence is CASKTGETGELFF. CDR3 in DNA: TGCGCCAGCAAAACCGGGGAAACCGGGGAGCTGTTTTTT. Complete variable domain (other parts from reference TRBV5-1 and TRBJ2-2): KAGVTQTPRYLIKTRGQQVTLSCSPISGHRSVSWYQQTPGQGLQFLFEYFSETQRNKGNFPGRFSGRQFSNSRSEMNVSTLELGDSALYLCASKTGETGELFFGEGSRLTVL.

J is TRBJ1-3 and V is TRBV11-2; D is uncertain. CDR1 is SGHAT, CDR2 FQNNGV, per germline. The V gene lost 1 base and the J gene lost 2 bases, with 6 bases spanning the gap. This CDR3 contains 14 residues. The CDR3 loop reads CASSLVSTGNTIYF. Here the CDR3 DNA reads TGTGCCAGCAGCTTAGTGAGCACTGGAAACACCATATATTTT.

The V and J genes are TRBV7-9 and TRBJ1-4; D is unclear. The CDR3 has 13 amino acids. Germline V gene sequence: CDR1 SEHNR, CDR2 FQNEAQ (reference sequence). V lost 4 bases to trimming and J lost 7 bases, with 10 bases between them. DNA for the CDR3: TGTGCCAGCAGCTCTCCGTATCTTGAAAAACTGTTTTTT. Translating it yields CASSSPYLEKLFF.

The rearrangement links TRBV5-4 to TRBJ2-1; D is ambiguous. Per germline, CDR1 SGHNT and CDR2 YYREEE (reference sequence). This CDR3 is built from 16 residues. Trimming took off 0 bases at V and 4 bases at J, with 14 bases between the two ends. The CDR3: CASSLVLTSRYNEQFF. In DNA, the CDR3 is TGTGCCAGCAGCTTGGTATTGACAAGCCGTTACAATGAGCAGTTCTTC.

The chain links TRBV6-6 to TRBJ2-2, with TRBD2 as a possible D gene (6 bases). V was pared by 2 bases and J by 4 bases, with 11 bases between. The germline CDR1 and CDR2 sequences are MNHNY and SVGAGI (reference sequence). There are 15 residues in the CDR3. Written as DNA, the CDR3 is TGTGCCAGCAGTTACGTGGGAGCGGGCACCGGGGAGCTGTTTTTT. Translation gives CASSYVGAGTGELFF.

The gene calls are TRBV5-1 and TRBJ2-1; D gene unclear. Deletions cut 1 base from V and 7 bases from J, with 15 bases between. There are 15 residues in the CDR3. Germline V gene lookup returns CDR1 SGHRS and CDR2 YFSETQ. CDR3: CASSLKHALGNEQFF. CDR3 DNA sequence: TGCGCCAGCAGCTTGAAGCACGCTCTGGGGAATGAGCAGTTCTTC. Drawing the rest from reference TRBV5-1 and TRBJ2-1, the complete variable domain is KAGVTQTPRYLIKTRGQQVTLSCSPISGHRSVSWYQQTPGQGLQFLFEYFSETQRNKGNFPGRFSGRQFSNSRSEMNVSTLELGDSALYLCASSLKHALGNEQFFGPGTRLTVL.

This CDR3 reads CASIGTGDQPQHF. In DNA, the CDR3 is TGTGCCAGCATCGGGACAGGGGATCAGCCCCAGCATTTT. J is TRBJ1-5 and V is TRBV6-1; the match to TRBD1 covers 10 bases. After removal of 7 bases from V and 5 bases from J, the junction contained 2 bases not matched to a gene. The germline CDR1 and CDR2 sequences are MNHNS and SASEGT. This CDR3 has 13 amino acids.

The V gene is TRBV29-1, the J gene TRBJ2-1, with 14 bases that match TRBD2. The CDR3 runs to 15 residues. Germline CDR1 is SQVTM and CDR2 is ANQGSEA. The ends lost 2 bases at V and 12 bases at J; junction bases unmatched: 9. The CDR3 is CSVEKGTSGSAGQFF. The CDR3 DNA follows: TGCAGCGTTGAAAAGGGGACTAGCGGGAGTGCTGGGCAGTTCTTC.

To note about this clone: The junction does not match germline at one end; this may be a read error. This chain connects TRBV18 to TRBJ2-6; 8 bases align to TRBD1. The germline V gene encodes CDR1 KGHSH and CDR2 LQKENI. This CDR3 spans 17 amino acids. The DNA of the CDR3 is TGTGCCAGCTCTCCACAGGGGGGTCTGGCTGGGGCCAACGTCCTGACTTTC. Its translation: CASSPQGGLAGANVLTF.

The count of this clone is one. V and J are TRBV7-9 and TRBJ1-1; 8 bases fit TRBD1. J lost 5 bases, V lost 5 bases, and 10 bases had no gene match. Germline V gene lookup returns CDR1 SEHNR and CDR2 FQNEAQ (reference sequence). The CDR3 contains 15 residues. Written as DNA, the CDR3 is TGTGCCAGCAGCCCGGACAGGGAGGTTCGGACTGAAGCTTTCTTT. Translating gives CASSPDREVRTEAFF.

In DNA, the CDR3 is TGTGCCAGCAGCTCTCCCTCCGGGACTAGCGGGTGGAATACGCAGTATTTT. It translates to CASSSPSGTSGWNTQYF. The chain combines TRBV5-4 with TRBJ2-3; the match to TRBD2 covers 12 bases. The ends lost 3 bases at V and 7 bases at J; junction bases unmatched: 12. The CDR3 is 17 amino acids. Germline loops: CDR1 SGHNT, CDR2 YYREEE (reference sequence). Full variable domain (missing parts from reference TRBV5-4 and TRBJ2-3): ETGVTQSPTHLIKTRGQQVTLRCSSQSGHNTVSWYQQALGQGPQFIFQYYREEENGRGNFPPRFSGLQFPNYSSELNVNALELDDSALYLCASSSPSGTSGWNTQYFGPGTRLTVL.